Given below is one TCR beta chain in context. These data come from a study of blood T cell repertoires in COVID-19. Turning to the study itself: Acute and convalescent COVID-19 samples came from the United States, Italy and Spain. T cells, B-cell-depleted T cells, or PBMCs provided the cDNA or gDNA that served as material.

Some clones are missing from TCRdb's copy, which holds only in-frame ones; the method was immunoSEQ multiplex PCR. Of around 280,000 clones listed, around 90% are singletons. In terms of age and location, participants ranged from roughly 18 to 100 years and lived in approximately 24 US areas. The CDR3 has 18 amino acids. From germline, CDR1 is KGHSH and CDR2 LQKENI. Germline trimming cut 4 bases from V and 1 base from J; bases unmatched to any gene: 10. This chain uses TRBV18 with TRBJ2-1, with 10 bases aligning to TRBD2. The sequencing sample was made of PBMCs or T cells enriched from blood (not recorded which). The origin of this receptor is a woman between 18 and 30 years old with acute COVID-19. CDR3 nucleotides: TGTGCCAGCTCACACGACAGGGGACTAGCGAGGTCCTACAATGAGCAGTTCTTC. Protein product: CASSHDRGLARSYNEQFF.